This T cell receptor (beta chain) emerged from a study of CD8 T cells in ankylosing spondylitis. Study findings and constraints: Disease-linked clones bore a CD8+ phenotype and were relatively rare in peripheral blood. Within ankylosing spondylitis blood, a TCR beta motif made up of roughly eight highly homologous variants appeared to be characteristic. The study looked at matched synovial fluid samples from ankylosing spondylitis patients. Disease-linked clones were reported to be significantly enriched there. Earlier reports found some motif variants in synovial fluid and blood in reactive arthritis.

This clonotype was counted ten times or more. Its antigen is unknown. As the method for making TCR beta libraries, quantitative 5'-RACE with molecular barcodes was used. TCRdb independently ran MiXCR on the 5' RACE reads; one entry per CDR3 protein. Here the sample spans approximately 400,000 distinct CDR3 sequences, roughly 27% being singletons. Germline CDR1 SGHVS, CDR2 FNYEAQ. Trimming took 1 base from V and 11 from J, leaving 18 bases between them. The CDR3 length is 15 residues. Material: blood, either unsorted or a sorted T cell fraction (not recorded which). The chain joins TRBV7-6 to TRBJ2-1; D gene unclear. The source of this sequence is a male donor with ankylosing spondylitis. CDR3 sequence reads: CASSLEHGPSPKQFF. The CDR3 coding sequence is TGTGCCAGCAGCTTAGAACACGGACCGTCTCCAAAGCAGTTCTTC.